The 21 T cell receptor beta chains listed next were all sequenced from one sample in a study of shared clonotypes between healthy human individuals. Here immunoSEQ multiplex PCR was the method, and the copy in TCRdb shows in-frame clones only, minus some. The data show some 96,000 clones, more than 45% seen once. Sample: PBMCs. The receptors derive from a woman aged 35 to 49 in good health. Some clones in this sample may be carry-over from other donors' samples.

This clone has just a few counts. The CDR3 DNA reads TGTGCCAGCAGCGGCACTAGCGGAGCCAAAGAGACCCAGTACTTC. As protein: CASSGTSGAKETQYF. The chain employs TRBV2 and TRBJ2-5; TRBD2 aligns across 8 bases. Germline CDR1 and CDR2: SNHLY and FYNNEI. V dropped 6 bases and J dropped 3; count of bases not matched to a gene: 9. This CDR3 spans 15 amino acids.

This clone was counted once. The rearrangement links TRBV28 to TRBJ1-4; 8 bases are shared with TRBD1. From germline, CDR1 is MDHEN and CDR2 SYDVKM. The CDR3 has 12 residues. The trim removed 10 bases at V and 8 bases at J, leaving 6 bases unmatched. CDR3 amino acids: CATTGGVEKLFF. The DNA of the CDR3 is TGTGCCACCACAGGGGGTGTAGAAAAACTGTTTTTT.

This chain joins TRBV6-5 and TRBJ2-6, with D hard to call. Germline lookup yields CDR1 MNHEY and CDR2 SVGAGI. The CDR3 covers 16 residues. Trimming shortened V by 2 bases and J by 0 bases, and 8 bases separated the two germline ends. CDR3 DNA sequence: TGTGCCAGCAGTTACGGGGAAATCTCTGGGGCCAACGTCCTGACTTTC. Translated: CASSYGEISGANVLTF.

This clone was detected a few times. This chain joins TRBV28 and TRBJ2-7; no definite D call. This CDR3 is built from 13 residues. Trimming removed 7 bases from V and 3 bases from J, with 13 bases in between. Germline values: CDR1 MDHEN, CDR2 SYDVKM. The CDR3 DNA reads TGTGCCAGCATGCCCAGTTTGGTCTACGAGCAGTACTTC. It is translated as CASMPSLVYEQYF.

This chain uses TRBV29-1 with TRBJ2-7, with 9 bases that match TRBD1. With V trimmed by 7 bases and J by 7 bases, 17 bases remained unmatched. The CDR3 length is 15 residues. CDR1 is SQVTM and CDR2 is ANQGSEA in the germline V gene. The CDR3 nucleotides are TGCAGCGCCGAAGGGGGGGACAGGGAAGGACGGGAGCAGTACTTC. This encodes CSAEGGDREGREQYF.

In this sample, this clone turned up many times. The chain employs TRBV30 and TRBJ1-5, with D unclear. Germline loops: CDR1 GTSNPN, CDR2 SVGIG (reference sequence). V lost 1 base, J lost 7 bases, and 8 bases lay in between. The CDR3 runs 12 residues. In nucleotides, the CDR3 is TGTGCCTGGAGTGCAGGCTGGCAGCCCCAGCATTTT. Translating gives CAWSAGWQPQHF.

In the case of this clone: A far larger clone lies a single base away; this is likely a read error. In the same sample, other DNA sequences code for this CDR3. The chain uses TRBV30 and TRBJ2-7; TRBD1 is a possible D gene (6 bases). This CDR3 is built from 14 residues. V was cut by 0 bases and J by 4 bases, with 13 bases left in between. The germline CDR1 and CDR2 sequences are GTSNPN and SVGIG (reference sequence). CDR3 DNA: TGTGCCTGGAGTGTACTCAGGGGCTCTTACGAGCAGTACTTC. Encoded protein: CAWSVLRGSYEQYF.

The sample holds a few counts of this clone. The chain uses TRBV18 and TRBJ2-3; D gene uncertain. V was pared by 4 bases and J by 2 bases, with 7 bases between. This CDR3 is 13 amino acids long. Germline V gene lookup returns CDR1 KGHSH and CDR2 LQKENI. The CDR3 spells CASSLSNTDTQYF. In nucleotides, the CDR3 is TGTGCCAGCTCACTCTCCAACACAGATACGCAGTATTTT.

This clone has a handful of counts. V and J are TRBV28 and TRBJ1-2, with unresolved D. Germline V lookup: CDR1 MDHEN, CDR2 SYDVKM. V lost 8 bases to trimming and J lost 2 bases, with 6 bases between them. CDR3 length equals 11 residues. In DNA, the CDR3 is TGTGCCAGCGGGGTAAACTATGGCTACACCTTC. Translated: CASGVNYGYTF.

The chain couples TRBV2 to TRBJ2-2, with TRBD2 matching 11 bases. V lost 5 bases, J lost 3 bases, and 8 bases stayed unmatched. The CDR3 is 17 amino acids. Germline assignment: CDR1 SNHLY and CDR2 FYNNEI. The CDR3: CASSLAGGRRYTGELFF. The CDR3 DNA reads TGTGCCAGCAGTTTAGCGGGAGGGAGGAGATACACCGGGGAGCTGTTTTTT.

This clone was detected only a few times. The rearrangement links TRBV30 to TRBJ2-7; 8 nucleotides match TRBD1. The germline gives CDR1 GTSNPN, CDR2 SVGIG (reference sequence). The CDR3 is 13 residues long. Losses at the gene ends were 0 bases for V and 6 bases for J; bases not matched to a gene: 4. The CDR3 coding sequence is TGTGCCTGGAGTGTACGACAGGGGTTCGAGCAGTACTTC. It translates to CAWSVRQGFEQYF.

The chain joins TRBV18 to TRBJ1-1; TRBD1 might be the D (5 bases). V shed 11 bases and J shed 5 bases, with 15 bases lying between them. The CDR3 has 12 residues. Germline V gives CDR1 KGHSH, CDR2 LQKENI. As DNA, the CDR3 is TGTGCCTCCCAATGGGGGGAGACTGAAGCTTTCTTT. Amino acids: CASQWGETEAFF.

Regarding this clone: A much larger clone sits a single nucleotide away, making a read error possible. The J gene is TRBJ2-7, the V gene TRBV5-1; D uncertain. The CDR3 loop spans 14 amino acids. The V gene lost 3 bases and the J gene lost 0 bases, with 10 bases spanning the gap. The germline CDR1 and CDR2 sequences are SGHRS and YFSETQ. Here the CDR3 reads CASSSGPFSYEQYF. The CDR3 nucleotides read TGCGCCAGCAGCTCGGGTCCATTCTCCTACGAGCAGTACTTC.

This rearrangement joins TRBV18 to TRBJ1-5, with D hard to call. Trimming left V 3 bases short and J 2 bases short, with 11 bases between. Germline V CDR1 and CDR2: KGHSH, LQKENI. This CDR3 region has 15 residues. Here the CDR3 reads CASSPSGRGNQPQHF. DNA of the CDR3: TGTGCCAGCTCACCTTCTGGACGAGGCAATCAGCCCCAGCATTTT. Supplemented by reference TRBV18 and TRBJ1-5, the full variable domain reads NAGVMQNPRHLVRRRGQEARLRCSPMKGHSHVYWYRQLPEEGLKFMVYLQKENIIDESGMPKERFSAEFPKEGPSILRIQQVVRGDSAAYFCASSPSGRGNQPQHFGDGTRLSIL.

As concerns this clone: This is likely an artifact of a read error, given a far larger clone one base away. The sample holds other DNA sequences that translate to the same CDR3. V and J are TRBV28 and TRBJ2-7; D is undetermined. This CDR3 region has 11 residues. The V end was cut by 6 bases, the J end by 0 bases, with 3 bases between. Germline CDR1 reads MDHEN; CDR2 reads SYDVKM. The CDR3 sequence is CASSSSYEQYF. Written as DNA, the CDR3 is TGTGCCAGCAGCTCCTCCTACGAGCAGTACTTC.

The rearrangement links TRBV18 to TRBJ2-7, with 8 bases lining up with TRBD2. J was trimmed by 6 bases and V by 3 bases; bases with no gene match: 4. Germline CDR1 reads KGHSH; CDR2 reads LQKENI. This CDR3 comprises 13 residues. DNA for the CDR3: TGTGCCAGCTCACCGGGGACTAGTAGCGAGCAGTACTTC. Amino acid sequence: CASSPGTSSEQYF.

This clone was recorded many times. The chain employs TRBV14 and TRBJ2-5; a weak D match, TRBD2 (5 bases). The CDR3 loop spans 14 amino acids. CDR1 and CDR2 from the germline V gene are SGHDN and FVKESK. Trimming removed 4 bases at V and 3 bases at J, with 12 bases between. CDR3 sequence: CASSLLWREETQYF. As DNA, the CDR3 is TGTGCCAGCAGCCTTCTATGGCGGGAAGAGACCCAGTACTTC.

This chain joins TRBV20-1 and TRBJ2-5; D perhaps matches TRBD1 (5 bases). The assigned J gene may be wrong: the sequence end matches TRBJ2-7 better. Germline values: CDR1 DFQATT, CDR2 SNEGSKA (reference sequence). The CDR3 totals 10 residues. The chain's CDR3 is CSLGVHEQYF. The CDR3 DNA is TGCAGCTTAGGGGTCCACGAGCAGTACTTC.

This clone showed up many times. The DNA for the CDR3 is TGCGCCAGCAGCTTGGATCCAGGGCCAGAAAAACTGTTTTTT. Translated, it gives CASSLDPGPEKLFF. The chain combines TRBV5-1 with TRBJ1-4, with TRBD1 as a possible D gene (5 bases). V lost 0 bases and J lost 8, with 11 bases in between. In germline, CDR1 is SGHRS, CDR2 YFSETQ. The CDR3 has 14 amino acids.

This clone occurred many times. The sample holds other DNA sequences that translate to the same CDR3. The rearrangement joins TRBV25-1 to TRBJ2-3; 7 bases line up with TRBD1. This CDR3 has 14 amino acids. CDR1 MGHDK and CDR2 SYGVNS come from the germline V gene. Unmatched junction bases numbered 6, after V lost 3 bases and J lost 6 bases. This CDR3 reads CASSEPGGADTQYF. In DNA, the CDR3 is TGTGCCAGCAGTGAGCCAGGGGGAGCGGATACGCAGTATTTT.

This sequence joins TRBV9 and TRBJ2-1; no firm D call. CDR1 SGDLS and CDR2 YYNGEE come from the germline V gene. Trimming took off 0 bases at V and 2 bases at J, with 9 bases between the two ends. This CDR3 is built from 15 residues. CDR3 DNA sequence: TGTGCCAGCAGCGTAGAAGCCTCACCCTACAATGAGCAGTTCTTC. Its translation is CASSVEASPYNEQFF.